Presented here are 9 T cell receptor beta chains from one specimen sequenced in a study of shared clonotypes between healthy human individuals. Profiling relied on immunoSEQ multiplex PCR, and the TCRdb table lists in-frame clones only, not all of them. The repertoire holds about a million clones, with around 75% as singletons. Sequencing input: memory CD4+ T cells sorted from blood. Subset meaning: CD45RA-negative fraction. Receptor source: a man younger than 35 in good health.

Only one count was recorded for this clone. This rearrangement joins TRBV6-6 to TRBJ1-2, with 7 nucleotides matching TRBD1. V shed 7 bases, J shed 8 bases, and the junction held 16 bases outside the gene matches. This CDR3 is 15 amino acids long. CDR1 and CDR2 (germline): MNHNY, SVGAGI (reference sequence). DNA of the CDR3: TGTGCCAGCACGGGGACAGCCGTTAGGTTTGGCGGCTACACCTTC. Its protein product is CASTGTAVRFGGYTF.

The CDR3 DNA reads as TGCGCCAGCAGCGGCGGGACTAGCGGGAGTGATGAGCAGTTCTTC. This translates into CASSGGTSGSDEQFF. The chain uses TRBV5-1 and TRBJ2-1, with 14 bases aligning to TRBD2. This CDR3 region has 15 residues. Germline assignment: CDR1 SGHRS and CDR2 YFSETQ. Germline trimming cut 4 bases from V and 8 bases from J; bases unmatched to any gene: 5.

CDR3 nucleotides: TGTGCCAGCCCAGTCTTTAAGGGGAATTCACCCCTCCACTTT. It yields the protein CASPVFKGNSPLHF. The rearrangement links TRBV27 to TRBJ1-6, with a tentative D call TRBD1 (5 bases). The CDR3 contains 14 residues. Germline CDR1 is MNHEY and CDR2 is SMNVEV (reference sequence). V lost 8 bases and J 7 bases, leaving 15 bases between the germline ends.

The chain is built from TRBV6-1 and TRBJ1-5; 7 bases are shared with TRBD1. The germline CDR1 and CDR2 sequences are MNHNS and SASEGT. The CDR3 consists of 17 residues. The J segment lost 1 base and the V segment lost 0 bases, leaving 6 bases of the junction unmatched. CDR3 sequence reads: CASSEASGRGSNQPQHF. CDR3 in DNA: TGTGCCAGCAGTGAAGCGTCGGGCAGGGGGAGCAATCAGCCCCAGCATTTT.

The chain employs TRBV5-8 and TRBJ1-1; no clear D gene. This CDR3 comprises 16 residues. Germline assignment: CDR1 SGHTS and CDR2 YDEGEE. The V end lost 5 bases, the J end lost 0 bases, and 17 bases lay between the germline ends. CDR3 residues: CASRPGRVLMNTEAFF. The CDR3 DNA reads TGTGCCAGCAGACCCGGACGGGTACTCATGAACACTGAAGCTTTCTTT.

The CDR3 is CASSLEGGPSEAFF. In nucleotides, the CDR3 is TGTGCCAGCAGCTTAGAGGGGGGACCGTCTGAAGCTTTCTTT. The genes are TRBV11-3 and TRBJ1-1; a possible D gene is TRBD1 (5 bases). The CDR3 runs 14 residues. The V gene's germline CDR1 is SGHNT and CDR2 YENEEA. V was pared by 0 bases and J by 6 bases, with 11 bases between.

This CDR3 reads CASSPLVAGPKAFF. DNA of the CDR3: TGTGCCAGCAGCCCCCTCGTAGCCGGACCAAAAGCTTTCTTT. The chain couples TRBV6-6 to TRBJ1-1, with D hard to call. V gave up 6 bases and J gave up 9 bases, with 20 bases separating them. CDR1 is MNHNY, CDR2 SVGAGI, per germline (reference sequence). The CDR3 consists of 14 residues.

V gene TRBV6-5 combines with J gene TRBJ1-6; no reliable D call. Trimming pared 6 bases from V and 6 bases from J, leaving 15 bases between. Germline V lookup: CDR1 MNHEY, CDR2 SVGAGI. The CDR3 is 15 amino acids. CDR3 sequence reads: CASRPKPFGNSPLHF. The CDR3 nucleotides are TGTGCCAGCAGGCCCAAGCCCTTCGGTAATTCACCCCTCCACTTT.

V gene TRBV9 combines with J gene TRBJ1-4, with no clear D. V dropped 1 base and J dropped 3 bases, with 4 bases sitting between them. CDR3 size: 13 residues. Germline V gives CDR1 SGDLS, CDR2 YYNGEE. CDR3 amino acids: CASSVRANEKLFF. CDR3 DNA sequence: TGTGCCAGCAGCGTACGGGCTAATGAAAAACTGTTTTTT. The whole variable domain, filled in from reference TRBV9 and TRBJ1-4, reads DSGVTQTPKHLITATGQRVTLRCSPRSGDLSVYWYQQSLDQGLQFLIQYYNGEERAKGNILERFSAQQFPDLHSELNLSSLELGDSALYFCASSVRANEKLFFGSGTQLSVL.